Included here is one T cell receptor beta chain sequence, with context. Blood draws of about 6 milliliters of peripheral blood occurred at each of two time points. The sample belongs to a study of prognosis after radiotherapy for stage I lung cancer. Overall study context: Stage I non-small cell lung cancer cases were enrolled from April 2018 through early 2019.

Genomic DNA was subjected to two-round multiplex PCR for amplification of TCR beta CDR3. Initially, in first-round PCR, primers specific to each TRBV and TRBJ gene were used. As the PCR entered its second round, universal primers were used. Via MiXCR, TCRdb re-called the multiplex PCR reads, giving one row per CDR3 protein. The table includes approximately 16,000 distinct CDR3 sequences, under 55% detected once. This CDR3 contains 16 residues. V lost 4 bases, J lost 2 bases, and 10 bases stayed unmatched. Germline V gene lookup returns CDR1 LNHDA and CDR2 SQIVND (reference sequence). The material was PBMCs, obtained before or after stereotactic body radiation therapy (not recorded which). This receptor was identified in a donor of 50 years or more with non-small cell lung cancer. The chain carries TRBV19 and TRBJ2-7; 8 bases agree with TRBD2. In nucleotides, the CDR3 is TGTGCCAGTAGTAGGGAATATAGCGGGAAGGCCTACGAGCAGTACTTC. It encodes CASSREYSGKAYEQYF. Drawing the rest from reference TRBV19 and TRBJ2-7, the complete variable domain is DGGITQSPKYLFRKEGQNVTLSCEQNLNHDAMYWYRQDPGQGLRLIYYSQIVNDFQKGDIAEGYSVSREKKESFPLTVTSAQKNPTAFYLCASSREYSGKAYEQYFGPGTRLTVT.